The present T cell receptor beta chain was sequenced within a study of control samples from healthy donors and cancer patients. The assay was immunoSEQ multiplex PCR, and TCRdb's table has in-frame clones only and misses some. This sample has about 110,000 clones, with 82% found just once. V lost 4 bases, J lost 4 bases, and 9 bases lay in between. CDR3 size: 13 residues. Germline V lookup: CDR1 KGHDR, CDR2 SFDVKD. The chain carries TRBV24-1 and TRBJ2-5; no definite D call. This clonotype originated in a man younger than 35 in good health. The specimen sequenced was blood. The CDR3 sequence is CATSDQYTETQYF. The CDR3 nucleotides read TGTGCCACCAGTGACCAGTATACAGAGACCCAGTACTTC.